A selection of T cell receptor beta chains follows, all from one sample in a study of blood T cell repertoires in COVID-19. Generated by immunoSEQ multiplex PCR, the TCRdb table keeps only in-frame clones and is missing some. The sample records roughly 350,000 clones, roughly 89% being singletons. Sequences were obtained from peripheral blood. The receptors here all came from a woman in her late teens or twenties who had recovered from COVID-19. Both conserved end residues are part of each CDR3. The order of the fields is V gene, J gene, D gene, clone size, CDR3 DNA, CDR3 protein. D genes are given only for firm matches. Clone size is shown for a subset of rows, as once, few, many or a class of expanded clone.

>TRBV10-1|TRBJ1-6|TRBD1|-
TGCGCCAGCAGTGAGTCGGGCAGGGGGTTGGGGTCCTATAATTCACCCCTCCACTTT
CASSESGRGLGSYNSPLHF
>TRBV4-3|TRBJ1-1|-|-
TGCGCCAGCAGCCAAGATCGATGGGCGATGATGGGCACTGAAGCTTTCTTT
CASSQDRWAMMGTEAFF
>TRBV7-7|TRBJ2-1|-|-
TGTGCCAGCAGCTATTTGACAGGGGAGGGCAATGAGCAGTTCTTC
CASSYLTGEGNEQFF
>TRBV6-5|TRBJ1-1|-|-
TGTGCCAGCAGTTACTCGACTATCACGGCCACTGAAGCTTTCTTT
CASSYSTITATEAFF
>TRBV5-1|TRBJ1-1|-|-
TGCGCCAGCAGCTTGGGCAGGGTCAGGTCGAACACTGAAGCTTTCTTT
CASSLGRVRSNTEAFF
>TRBV19|TRBJ2-5|-|-
TGTGCCAGTAGTATCGACAGCTACCAAGAGACCCAGTACTTC
CASSIDSYQETQYF
>TRBV6-4|TRBJ2-1|-|-
TGTGCCAGCAGTGACTCGACGAACGGGGACAATGAGCAGTTCTTC
CASSDSTNGDNEQFF
>TRBV15|TRBJ1-2|TRBD1|-
TGTGCCACCAGCCTGACAGGGTCTCCTAACTATGGCTACACCTTC
CATSLTGSPNYGYTF
>TRBV4-3|TRBJ2-1|TRBD2|few
TGCGCCAGCAGCCAGACTAGCGGGAGGGCCAATGAGCAGTTCTTC
CASSQTSGRANEQFF
>TRBV7-9|TRBJ1-2|TRBD1|once
TGTGCCAGCAGCTTATTGCAGGGGGTGGCACCGGACTATGGCTACACCTTC
CASSLLQGVAPDYGYTF
>TRBV11-3|TRBJ1-1|-|once
TGTGCCAGCAGCCGGAACGCGGGGACTGAAGCTTTCTTT
CASSRNAGTEAFF
>TRBV4-3|TRBJ2-6|-|-
TGCGCCAGCAGCCATCTTCGCGTCTCTGGGGCCAACGTCCTGACTTTC
CASSHLRVSGANVLTF
>TRBV7-9|TRBJ1-5|TRBD1|-
TGTGCCAGCAGCCGCGATCCGGGACAGGGTTTTGAGAGCAATCAGCCCCAGCATTTT
CASSRDPGQGFESNQPQHF
>TRBV5-4|TRBJ2-4|-|-
TGTGCCAGCAGCGAACCAGGACTGGCCAAAAACATTCAGTACTTC
CASSEPGLAKNIQYF
>TRBV15|TRBJ2-3|-|-
TGTGCCACCAGCGTTCTCTCGCGGTCAGATACGCAGTATTTT
CATSVLSRSDTQYF
>TRBV11-3|TRBJ1-4|-|-
TGTGCCAGCAGCTTAGGCCGACTTAATGAAAAACTGTTTTTT
CASSLGRLNEKLFF
>TRBV11-3|TRBJ1-1|TRBD1|-
TGTGCCAGCAGCTTAGTTAGGACAGGGGACACTGAAGCTTTCTTT
CASSLVRTGDTEAFF
>TRBV10-2|TRBJ1-1|-|-
TGCGCCAGCATCAAGGAGTTCCGGACTGAAGCTTTCTTT
CASIKEFRTEAFF
>TRBV9|TRBJ1-1|-|-
TGTGCCAGCAGCGTAGTCGCGGGCGCTGAAGCTTTCTTT
CASSVVAGAEAFF
>TRBV11-2|TRBJ2-1|TRBD2|-
TGTGCCAGCAGCTTAGAGGGGGCGCTAGCGGGAGTTGAGCAGTTCTTC
CASSLEGALAGVEQFF
>TRBV7-2|TRBJ2-1|-|-
TGTGCCAGCGCGGGTTATAATGAGCAGTTCTTC
CASAGYNEQFF
>TRBV19|TRBJ1-5|TRBD1|-
TGTGCCAGTAGCCTACAGGGGAGCAATCAGCCCCAGCATTTT
CASSLQGSNQPQHF
>TRBV7-8|TRBJ2-1|TRBD2|once
TGTGCCAGCAGCCACCGTCGACTAGCGGGAGATGGTAGTGAGCAGTTCTTC
CASSHRRLAGDGSEQFF
>TRBV4-2|TRBJ2-2|TRBD2|-
TGTGCCAGCAGCCAATCGACTAGCGGGTCTTCCGCCGGGGAGCTGTTTTTT
CASSQSTSGSSAGELFF
>TRBV12-5|TRBJ2-2|TRBD2|-
TGTGCTAGTGGTTTGGTTGTAGCGGGAGTTCCCACCGGGGAGCTGTTTTTT
CASGLVVAGVPTGELFF
>TRBV11-3|TRBJ2-1|TRBD2|-
TGTGCCAGCAGCACCCGGACTAGCGGGAGAGGCAATGAGCAGTTCTTC
CASSTRTSGRGNEQFF
>TRBV7-2|TRBJ2-1|TRBD2|-
TGTGCCAGCAGCTTGTCGGGACTAGCGGACAATGAGCAGTTCTTC
CASSLSGLADNEQFF
>TRBV2|TRBJ2-1|-|-
TGTGCCAGCATCTACGCGGGCGGCCCCTTTGAGGAGCAGTTCTTC
CASIYAGGPFEEQFF
>TRBV5-1|TRBJ1-1|-|-
TGCGCCAGCAGCCCTGGGCAGCCAAACACTGAAGCTTTCTTT
CASSPGQPNTEAFF
>TRBV30|TRBJ2-1|-|-
TGTGCCTGGAGGAGGGCGGGCGTCAATGAGCAGTTCTTC
CAWRRAGVNEQFF
>TRBV3-1/TRBV3-2|TRBJ2-1|TRBD2|-
TGTGCCAGCAGCCCTCCTTATGGGAGGGCCAATGAGCAGTTCTTC
CASSPPYGRANEQFF
>TRBV6-1|TRBJ1-5|-|-
TGTGCCAGCAGTGAACACGAGACAGGATATAGCAATCAGCCCCAGCATTTT
CASSEHETGYSNQPQHF
>TRBV30|TRBJ2-2|TRBD2|-
TGTGCCTGGCGGGGGCTAGCGGGAGGGCCGGGGGAAAACACCGGGGAGCTGTTTTTT
CAWRGLAGGPGENTGELFF
>TRBV20-1|TRBJ2-3|TRBD2|-
TGCAGTGCTAGTCCCCTAGCGGGAACAGATACGCAGTATTTT
CSASPLAGTDTQYF
>TRBV6-2/TRBV6-3|TRBJ1-1|TRBD1|few
TGTGCCAGCAGTTACTCGAGGGGGACAGGGGTCCGGAACACTGAAGCTTTCTTT
CASSYSRGTGVRNTEAFF
>TRBV4-3|TRBJ1-1|TRBD1|-
TGCGCCAGCAGCGCCGGACAGGGAGGGGACGCTGAAGCTTTCTTT
CASSAGQGGDAEAFF
>TRBV19|TRBJ2-2|TRBD1|-
TGTGCCACCCTCCGGGACAGTCATAACACCGGGGAGCTGTTTTTT
CATLRDSHNTGELFF
>TRBV24-1|TRBJ2-3|TRBD2|once
TGTGCCACCAGTGATTTGTTAGCGGGAGCCCCAGATACGCAGTATTTT
CATSDLLAGAPDTQYF
>TRBV7-2|TRBJ2-1|-|-
TGTGCCAGCAGCTTAGAGTCTTCAGGGAATGAGCAGTTCTTC
CASSLESSGNEQFF
>TRBV27|TRBJ2-1|-|-
TGTGCCAGCAGTTCCCTCAGCAATGAGCAGTTCTTC
CASSSLSNEQFF
>TRBV3-1/TRBV3-2|TRBJ1-2|-|-
TGTGCCAGCAGCCAAGACTATGGGGCTCAGGGCTACACCTTC
CASSQDYGAQGYTF
>TRBV11-3|TRBJ2-3|-|-
TGTGCCAGCAGCTTAGTACGGGATACGCAGTATTTT
CASSLVRDTQYF
>TRBV10-3|TRBJ2-1|TRBD2|-
TGTGCCATCAGTGAAACACTAGCGGACTACAATGAGCAGTTCTTC
CAISETLADYNEQFF
>TRBV11-3|TRBJ1-1|-|-
TGTGCCAGCAGCTTAGCTTCCCCTGCGGGCACTGAAGCTTTCTTT
CASSLASPAGTEAFF